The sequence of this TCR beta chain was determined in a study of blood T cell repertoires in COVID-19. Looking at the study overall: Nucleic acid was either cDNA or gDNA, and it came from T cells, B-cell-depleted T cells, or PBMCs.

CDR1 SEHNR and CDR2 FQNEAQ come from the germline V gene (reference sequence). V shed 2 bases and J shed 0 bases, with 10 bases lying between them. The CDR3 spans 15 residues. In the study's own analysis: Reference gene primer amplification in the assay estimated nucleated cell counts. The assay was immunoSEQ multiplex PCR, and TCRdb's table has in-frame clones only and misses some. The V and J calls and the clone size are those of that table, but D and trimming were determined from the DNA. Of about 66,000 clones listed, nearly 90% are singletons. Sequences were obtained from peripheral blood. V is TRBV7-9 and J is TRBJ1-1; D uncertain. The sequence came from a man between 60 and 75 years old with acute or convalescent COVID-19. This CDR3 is CASSLHPTVNTEAFF. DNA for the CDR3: TGTGCCAGCAGCTTACACCCTACAGTGAACACTGAAGCTTTCTTT.